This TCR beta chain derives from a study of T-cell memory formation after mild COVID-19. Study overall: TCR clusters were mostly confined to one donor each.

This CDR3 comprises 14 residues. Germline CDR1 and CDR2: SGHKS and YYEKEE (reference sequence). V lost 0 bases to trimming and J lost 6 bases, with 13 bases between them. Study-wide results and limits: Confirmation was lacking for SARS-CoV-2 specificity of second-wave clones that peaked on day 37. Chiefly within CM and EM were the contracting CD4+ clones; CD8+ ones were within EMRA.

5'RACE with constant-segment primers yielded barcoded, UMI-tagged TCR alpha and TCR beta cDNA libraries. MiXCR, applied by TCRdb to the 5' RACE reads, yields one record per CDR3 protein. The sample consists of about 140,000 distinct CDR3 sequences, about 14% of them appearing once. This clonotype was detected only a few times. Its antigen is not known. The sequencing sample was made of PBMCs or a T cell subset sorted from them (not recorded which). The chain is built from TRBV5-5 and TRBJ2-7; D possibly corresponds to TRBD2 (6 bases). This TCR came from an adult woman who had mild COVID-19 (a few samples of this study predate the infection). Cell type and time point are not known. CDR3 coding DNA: TGTGCCAGCAGCTTGGTCGGACTCGGGGGCGAGCAGTACTTC. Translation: CASSLVGLGGEQYF.